The text below deals with one TCR beta chain. A read error may account for a junction end that differs from germline. The hyperthyroidism was newly diagnosed and had lasted under 2 months; the patients were aged 18 to 65. The study left out patients who had uncontrolled infection, other autoimmune disease, pregnancy or lactation. The record originates from a study of T cells in Graves' hyperthyroidism and ophthalmopathy. Study overall: The blood sample was taken at first diagnosis, before treatment began.

TCR beta CDR3 region amplification was performed from RNA transcripts. Initially, a first-round RT-PCR of the TCR CDR3 employed the HTBI primer set. TCRdb redid the calling of the multiplex PCR reads with MiXCR, one entry per CDR3 protein. The data hold about 380,000 distinct CDR3 sequences, with around 14% observed a single time. The sequence derives from a woman aged 60 to 75 with Graves' hyperthyroidism. Specimen: blood.

The CDR3 loop reads CASSLSSSSGTDTQCF. In nucleotides, the CDR3 is TGTGCCAGCAGCTTAAGTTCCTCTAGCGGGACAGATACGCAGTGTTTT. The gene calls are TRBV7-2 and TRBJ2-3; 9 nucleotides match TRBD2. The CDR3 contains 16 residues. Per the germline V gene, CDR1 is SGHTA and CDR2 is FQGNSA.